The 23 T cell receptor beta chains presented below share a single source sample, sequenced in a study of blood T cell repertoires in COVID-19. Profiled with immunoSEQ multiplex PCR; TCRdb holds only in-frame clones, not every one. The profile shows about 110,000 clones, around four fifths of them singletons. The sample taken for sequencing was peripheral blood. The receptors here all came from a man aged 65-85 years with acute or convalescent COVID-19.

V gene TRBV11-3 combines with J gene TRBJ1-2; D is ambiguous. The germline gives CDR1 SGHNT, CDR2 YENEEA. This CDR3 has 13 residues. The germline V and J ends were trimmed by 1 base and 8 bases, with 11 bases remaining between them. This CDR3 reads CASSLGDGVGYTF. In DNA, the CDR3 is TGTGCCAGCAGCTTAGGTGACGGGGTCGGCTACACCTTC.

The chain links TRBV5-1 to TRBJ1-1; D is perhaps TRBD1 (6 bases). Germline CDR1 reads SGHRS; CDR2 reads YFSETQ. Trimming cost V 0 bases and J 2 bases, with 8 bases left between them. This CDR3 has 14 amino acids. The DNA for the CDR3 is TGCGCCAGCAGCTTGGGACAGGCAAACACTGAAGCTTTCTTT. It encodes CASSLGQANTEAFF. The entire variable domain, with the rest obtained from reference TRBV5-1 and TRBJ1-1, is as follows: KAGVTQTPRYLIKTRGQQVTLSCSPISGHRSVSWYQQTPGQGLQFLFEYFSETQRNKGNFPGRFSGRQFSNSRSEMNVSTLELGDSALYLCASSLGQANTEAFFGQGTRLTVV.

The genes are TRBV19 and TRBJ2-2, with D possibly TRBD2 on 5 matching bases. The germline V and J ends were trimmed by 7 bases and 3 bases, with 15 bases remaining between them. In germline, CDR1 is LNHDA, CDR2 SQIVND (reference sequence). CDR3 length equals 15 residues. CDR3 residues: CASIDRSGDTGELFF. CDR3 DNA: TGTGCCAGTATCGATCGGTCCGGGGACACCGGGGAGCTGTTTTTT.

This clone appeared a few times. This chain uses TRBV18 with TRBJ2-2; 11 bases are a match to TRBD2. The length of the CDR3 is 17 residues. The germline CDR1 and CDR2 sequences are KGHSH and LQKENI. Trimming took 4 bases from V and 5 from J; bases not matched to a gene: 9. CDR3 residues: CASSQTSGSLTTGELFF. In DNA, the CDR3 is TGTGCCAGCTCACAAACTAGCGGGAGTCTGACAACCGGGGAGCTGTTTTTT.

The chain couples TRBV14 to TRBJ2-7; no clear D gene. Germline loops: CDR1 SGHDN, CDR2 FVKESK. This CDR3 region has 12 residues. V gave up 1 base and J gave up 6 bases, with 7 bases separating them. As DNA, the CDR3 is TGTGCCAGCAGCCAAGGACTCATCGAGCAGTACTTC. Its translation: CASSQGLIEQYF.

This chain links TRBV14 with TRBJ2-5; TRBD1 matches at 10 bases. V dropped 6 bases and J dropped 2; count of bases not matched to a gene: 0. The germline V gene has CDR1 SGHDN and CDR2 FVKESK. The CDR3 sequence is 13 residues long. The CDR3 region is CASRGQGQETQYF. The DNA for the CDR3 is TGTGCCAGCAGGGGACAGGGGCAAGAGACCCAGTACTTC.

The V call is TRBV28, the J call TRBJ1-2, with D perhaps matching TRBD1 (5 bases). CDR1 is MDHEN, CDR2 SYDVKM, per germline. The germline V and J ends were trimmed by 4 bases and 2 bases, with 8 bases remaining between them. This CDR3 comprises 13 residues. The CDR3 nucleotides are TGTGCCAGCAGTTCCGACAGAAACTATGGCTACACCTTC. Residues: CASSSDRNYGYTF.

This clone was recorded once. The rearrangement joins TRBV5-1 to TRBJ1-2, with a possible D match to TRBD1 (5 bases). Looked up from germline, CDR1 is SGHRS and CDR2 is YFSETQ. The CDR3 contains 12 residues. Trimming removed 3 bases at V and 7 bases at J, with 10 bases between. The CDR3 DNA follows: TGCGCCAGCAGCTCAGGGATTGGTGGCTACACCTTC. Amino acid sequence: CASSSGIGGYTF. The variable domain in full, with the rest retrieved from reference TRBV5-1 and TRBJ1-2, is KAGVTQTPRYLIKTRGQQVTLSCSPISGHRSVSWYQQTPGQGLQFLFEYFSETQRNKGNFPGRFSGRQFSNSRSEMNVSTLELGDSALYLCASSSGIGGYTFGSGTRLTVV.

This chain joins TRBV5-1 and TRBJ2-1; the D gene is possibly TRBD2 (6 bases). This CDR3 has 15 amino acids. Trimming took off 0 bases at V and 10 bases at J, with 17 bases between the two ends. The V gene's germline CDR1 is SGHRS and CDR2 YFSETQ. This CDR3 reads CASSLAGSPAGEQFF. Written as DNA, the CDR3 is TGCGCCAGCAGCTTGGCCGGGAGCCCCGCCGGGGAGCAGTTCTTC.

CDR3 residues: CASSLAARTAGTDTQYF. The DNA of the CDR3 is TGCGCCAGCAGCTTGGCCGCGCGAACAGCTGGGACAGATACGCAGTATTTT. The genes are TRBV5-1 and TRBJ2-3; D remains ambiguous. In germline, CDR1 is SGHRS, CDR2 YFSETQ. The V end was cut by 0 bases, the J end by 3 bases, with 17 bases between. The CDR3 contains 17 residues.

The chain employs TRBV5-1 and TRBJ1-2; 7 nucleotides line up with TRBD1. This CDR3 comprises 15 residues. Germline V lookup: CDR1 SGHRS, CDR2 YFSETQ. The V gene end was trimmed by 0 bases and the J gene end by 6 bases; junction bases not matched to a gene: 8. The CDR3, as DNA: TGCGCCAGCAGCTTGGGGCCGAGACAGGGAAATGGCTACACCTTC. This sequence encodes CASSLGPRQGNGYTF.

This rearrangement joins TRBV5-1 to TRBJ2-3; D ambiguous. The CDR3 loop spans 13 amino acids. The germline V gene encodes CDR1 SGHRS and CDR2 YFSETQ. The V end lost 2 bases, the J end lost 0 bases, and 4 bases lay between the germline ends. CDR3 protein: CASSFLSTDTQYF. The CDR3 region has the DNA TGCGCCAGCAGCTTTCTAAGCACAGATACGCAGTATTTT.

Turning to this clone: Other DNA sequences within the sample encode an identical CDR3. The chain couples TRBV7-2 to TRBJ1-4; D is perhaps TRBD1 (5 bases). In germline, CDR1 is SGHTA, CDR2 FQGNSA. The CDR3 consists of 15 residues. V gave up 1 base and J gave up 8 bases, with 14 bases separating them. The CDR3 is CASSLGQGLGEKLFF. For the CDR3, the DNA is TGTGCCAGCAGCTTAGGGCAGGGTTTAGGGGAAAAACTGTTTTTT.

The chain uses TRBV7-8 and TRBJ1-2; D is possibly TRBD1 (5 bases). This CDR3 contains 15 residues. CDR1 and CDR2 from the germline V gene are SGHVS and FQNEAQ. V lost 1 base, J lost 3 bases, and 12 bases lay in between. The CDR3 coding sequence is TGTGCCAGCAGCTTAGGCGGGGGTTATGACTATGGCTACACCTTC. This sequence encodes CASSLGGGYDYGYTF.

This clone was detected once. This chain uses TRBV12-5 with TRBJ1-1; the D is unclear. Germline loops: CDR1 LGHNT, CDR2 FRNRAP. The CDR3 consists of 13 residues. The ends were cut back, 3 bases at V and 2 bases at J, with 7 bases in the middle. CDR3 loop: CASGLRENTEAFF. CDR3 bases: TGTGCTAGTGGTTTAAGAGAAAACACTGAAGCTTTCTTT. Looking up the rest from reference TRBV12-5 and TRBJ1-1 gives the full variable domain: DARVTQTPRHKVTEMGQEVTMRCQPILGHNTVFWYRQTMMQGLELLAYFRNRAPLDDSGMPKDRFSAEMPDATLATLKIQPSEPRDSAVYFCASGLRENTEAFFGQGTRLTVV.

This CDR3 reads CASSLGGAGAYEQYF. The CDR3 coding sequence is TGTGCCAGTAGCCTCGGCGGGGCGGGAGCCTACGAGCAGTACTTC. The V and J genes are TRBV19 and TRBJ2-7, with 7 bases fitting TRBD2. The CDR3 totals 15 residues. V lost 6 bases to trimming and J lost 2 bases; unmatched junction nucleotides: 10. Germline V CDR1 and CDR2: LNHDA, SQIVND (reference sequence).

The rearrangement joins TRBV28 to TRBJ2-3; maybe TRBD2 (6 bases). This CDR3 region has 14 residues. In germline, CDR1 is MDHEN, CDR2 SYDVKM. The CDR3 DNA sequence: TGTGCGACTAGACTCAGGGAGGGCACAGATACGCAGTATTTT. Its translation is CATRLREGTDTQYF.

The chain links TRBV7-9 to TRBJ1-6, with no clear D. The CDR3 has 15 amino acids. Germline CDR1 is SEHNR and CDR2 is FQNEAQ (reference sequence). Trimming stripped 5 bases from V and 10 bases from J, with 18 bases between. CDR3 in DNA: TGTGCCAGCAGCCCTAGCTCGGGAGGGTCCTCACCCCTCCACTTT. It is translated as CASSPSSGGSSPLHF.

This clone was detected a few times. The chain has TRBV6-5 and TRBJ1-6; the match to TRBD1 covers 7 bases. The CDR3 length is 15 residues. J gave up 0 bases and V 10 bases, and 6 bases lay outside the gene matches. In germline, CDR1 is MNHEY, CDR2 SVGAGI. DNA of the CDR3: TGTGCCACCCCAGGGGGGAGCTCCTATAATTCACCCCTCCACTTT. It is translated as CATPGGSSYNSPLHF.

The chain recombines TRBV3-1 (or the pseudogene TRBV3-2) with TRBJ1-3; a possible D gene is TRBD1 (6 bases). The V gene lost 3 bases and the J gene lost 4 bases, with 13 bases spanning the gap. CDR3 length equals 15 residues. CDR1 and CDR2 (germline): LGHDT, YNNKEL (reference sequence). As DNA, the CDR3 is TGTGCCAGCAGCCACCACCGGACAGTCGGAAACACCATATATTTT. Protein: CASSHHRTVGNTIYF.

The chain couples TRBV10-1 to TRBJ2-2; D call uncertain. This CDR3 has 16 residues. CDR1 WNHNN and CDR2 SYGVQD come from the germline V gene (reference sequence). V lost 3 bases, J lost 1 base, and 12 bases lay in between. The CDR3 sequence: CASSEEVLLNTGELFF. Written as DNA, the CDR3 is TGCGCCAGCAGTGAAGAGGTCCTCTTGAACACCGGGGAGCTGTTTTTT.

The chain links TRBV3-1 (or the pseudogene TRBV3-2) to TRBJ1-4, with D possibly being TRBD1 (5 bases). Germline assignment: CDR1 LGHDT and CDR2 YNNKEL (reference sequence). The CDR3 runs 15 residues. Trimming took 1 base from V and 2 from J, leaving 8 bases between them. DNA for the CDR3: TGTGCCAGCAGCCAAGCCGGGGGGACTAATGAAAAACTGTTTTTT. Amino acid sequence: CASSQAGGTNEKLFF.

The genes are TRBV7-9 and TRBJ2-1; possible D gene TRBD2, 6 bases. V shed 4 bases and J shed 8 bases, with 18 bases lying between them. The CDR3 length is 15 residues. CDR1 is SEHNR and CDR2 is FQNEAQ in the germline V gene (reference sequence). CDR3 in amino acids: CASSSRDWGWYEQFF. The DNA for the CDR3 is TGTGCCAGCAGCTCCAGGGACTGGGGGTGGTATGAGCAGTTCTTC.